The clone carrying this TCR beta chain was observed a handful of times. Antigen: not known. The sample is drawn from a study of blood T cells in healthy people across ages. Germline V gene lookup returns CDR1 ENHRY and CDR2 SYGVKD. V was clipped by 7 bases and J by 5 bases; unmatched bases: 6. There are 13 residues in the CDR3. Study-level results: A roughly linear fall in TCR beta diversity per million T cells was seen with increasing age.

Then a second PCR, running roughly 7 to 11 cycles, was carried out with a sample-barcoded 5' primer and a J-beta primer mix. From the 5' RACE reads, TCRdb called clonotypes with MiXCR, one entry per CDR3 protein. The sample comprises 800,000 to 950,000 distinct CDR3 sequences, around 29% of which are singletons, and roughly 10% rests with the top ten. The sample was also linked to a second study, of T cells of mothers and their children. That source reports: Mothers gave over 9 million TCR beta CDR3 reads each, and children about 3 million each. Within related and unrelated pairs, thymic selection shapes TCR recombination output in a similar way.

The sequenced sample was blood. J is TRBJ2-5 and V is TRBV10-3, with 8 bases identical to TRBD1. The receptor's source is a woman aged 40 to 50 in good health. This chain's CDR3 is CAINQGAGETQYF. The CDR3 DNA is TGTGCCATCAACCAGGGGGCGGGGGAGACCCAGTACTTC.